This TCR beta chain was recorded in a study of OX40 agonist ivuxolimab in advanced cancers. Concerning this clone: Its specificity is not known.

Here immunoSEQ multiplex PCR was the method, and the copy in TCRdb shows in-frame clones only, minus some. The sample gives roughly 50,000 clones, around 90% of which show up once; roughly 10% is in the top ten. Study-level results: Clonal expansion from baseline to week 6 occurred in both CD4+ and CD8+ T cells.

Germline-derived CDR1 and CDR2 are ENHRY and SYGVKD. V lost 3 bases to trimming and J lost 1 base; unmatched junction nucleotides: 2. This CDR3 spans 14 amino acids. This TCR was recovered from an adult with an advanced solid tumor such as melanoma, head and neck, liver or kidney cancer. The source material was CD4+ or CD8+ T cells sorted from blood, sampled in a trial of the OX40 agonist ivuxolimab. The rearrangement links TRBV10-3 to TRBJ1-1, with 7 bases matching TRBD1. CDR3 loop: CAISEGGWNTEAFF. Written as DNA, the CDR3 is TGTGCCATCAGTGAAGGGGGCTGGAACACTGAAGCTTTCTTT.